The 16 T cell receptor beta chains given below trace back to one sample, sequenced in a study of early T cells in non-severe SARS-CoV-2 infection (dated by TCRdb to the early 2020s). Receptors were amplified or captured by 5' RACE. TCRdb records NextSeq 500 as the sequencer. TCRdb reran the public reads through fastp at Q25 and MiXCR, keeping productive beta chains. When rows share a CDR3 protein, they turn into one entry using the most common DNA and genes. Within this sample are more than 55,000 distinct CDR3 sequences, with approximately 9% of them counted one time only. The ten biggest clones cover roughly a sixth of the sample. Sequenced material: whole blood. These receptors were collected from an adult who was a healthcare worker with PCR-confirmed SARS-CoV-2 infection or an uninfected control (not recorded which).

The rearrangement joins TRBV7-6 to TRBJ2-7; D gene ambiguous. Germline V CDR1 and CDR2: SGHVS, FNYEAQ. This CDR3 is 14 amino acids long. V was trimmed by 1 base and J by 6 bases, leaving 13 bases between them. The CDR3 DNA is TGTGCCAGCAGCTTAGAATCGCAACCGGGCGAGCAGTACTTC. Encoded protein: CASSLESQPGEQYF.

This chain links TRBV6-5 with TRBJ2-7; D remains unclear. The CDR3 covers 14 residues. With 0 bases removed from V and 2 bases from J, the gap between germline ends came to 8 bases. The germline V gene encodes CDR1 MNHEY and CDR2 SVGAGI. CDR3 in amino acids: CASSYSFSTYEQYF. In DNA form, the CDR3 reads TGTGCCAGCAGTTACTCGTTTAGTACCTACGAGCAGTACTTC.

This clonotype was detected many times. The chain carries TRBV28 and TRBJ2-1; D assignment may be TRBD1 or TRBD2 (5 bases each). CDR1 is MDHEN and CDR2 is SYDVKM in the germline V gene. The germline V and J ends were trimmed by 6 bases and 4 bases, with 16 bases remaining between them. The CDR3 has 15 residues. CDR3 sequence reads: CASRTGLREYNEQFF. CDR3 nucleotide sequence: TGTGCCAGCAGAACAGGCCTCAGGGAGTACAATGAGCAGTTCTTC. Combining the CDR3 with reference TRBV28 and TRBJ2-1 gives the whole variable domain DVKVTQSSRYLVKRTGEKVFLECVQDMDHENMFWYRQDPGLGLRLIYFSYDVKMKEKGDIPEGYSVSREKKERFSLILESASTNQTSMYLCASRTGLREYNEQFFGPGTRLTVL.

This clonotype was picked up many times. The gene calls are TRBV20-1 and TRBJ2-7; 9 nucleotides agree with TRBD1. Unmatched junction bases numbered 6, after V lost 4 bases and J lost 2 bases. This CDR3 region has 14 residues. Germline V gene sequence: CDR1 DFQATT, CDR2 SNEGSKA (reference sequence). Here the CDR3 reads CSAIDRQGAYEQYF. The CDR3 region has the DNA TGCAGTGCTATCGATAGACAGGGGGCCTACGAGCAGTACTTC.

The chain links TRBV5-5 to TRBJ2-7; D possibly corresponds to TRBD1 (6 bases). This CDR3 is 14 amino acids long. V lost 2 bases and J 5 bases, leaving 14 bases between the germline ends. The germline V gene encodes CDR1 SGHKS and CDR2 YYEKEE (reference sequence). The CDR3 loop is CASSFIQGSHEQYF. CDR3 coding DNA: TGTGCCAGCAGCTTTATACAGGGAAGCCACGAGCAGTACTTC.

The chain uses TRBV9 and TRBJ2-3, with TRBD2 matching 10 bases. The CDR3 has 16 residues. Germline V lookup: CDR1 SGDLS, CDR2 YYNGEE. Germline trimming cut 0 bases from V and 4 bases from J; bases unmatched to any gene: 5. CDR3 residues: CASSVDASGSADTQYF. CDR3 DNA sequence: TGTGCCAGCAGCGTAGATGCTAGCGGGAGCGCAGATACGCAGTATTTT.

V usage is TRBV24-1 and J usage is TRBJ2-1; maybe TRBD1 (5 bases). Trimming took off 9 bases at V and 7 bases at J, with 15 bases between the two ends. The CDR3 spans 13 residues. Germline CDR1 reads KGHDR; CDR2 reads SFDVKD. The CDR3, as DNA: TGTGCCACCGGGGCAGCCCCCCAGAATGAGCAGTTCTTC. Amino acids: CATGAAPQNEQFF.

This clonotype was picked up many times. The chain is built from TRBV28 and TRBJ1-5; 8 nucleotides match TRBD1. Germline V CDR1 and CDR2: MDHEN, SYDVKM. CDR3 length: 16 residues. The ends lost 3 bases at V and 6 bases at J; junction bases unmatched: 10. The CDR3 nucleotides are TGTGCCAGCAGTTTCAGGATCTGGACAGGGTCTCAGCCCCAGCATTTT. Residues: CASSFRIWTGSQPQHF.

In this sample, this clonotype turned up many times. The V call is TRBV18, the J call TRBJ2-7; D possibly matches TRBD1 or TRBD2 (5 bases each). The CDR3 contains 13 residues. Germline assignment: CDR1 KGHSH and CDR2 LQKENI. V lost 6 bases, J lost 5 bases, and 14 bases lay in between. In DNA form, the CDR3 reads TGTGCCAGCTCTCCGTGGGGGAGTCACGAGCAGTACTTC. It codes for CASSPWGSHEQYF. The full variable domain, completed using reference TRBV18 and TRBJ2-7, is NAGVMQNPRHLVRRRGQEARLRCSPMKGHSHVYWYRQLPEEGLKFMVYLQKENIIDESGMPKERFSAEFPKEGPSILRIQQVVRGDSAAYFCASSPWGSHEQYFGPGTRLTVT.

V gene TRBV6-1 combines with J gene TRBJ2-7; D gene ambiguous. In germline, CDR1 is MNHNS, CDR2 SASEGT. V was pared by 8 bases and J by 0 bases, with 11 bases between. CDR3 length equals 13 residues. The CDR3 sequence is CASETASSYEQYF. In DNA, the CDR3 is TGTGCCAGCGAAACGGCCAGCTCCTACGAGCAGTACTTC.

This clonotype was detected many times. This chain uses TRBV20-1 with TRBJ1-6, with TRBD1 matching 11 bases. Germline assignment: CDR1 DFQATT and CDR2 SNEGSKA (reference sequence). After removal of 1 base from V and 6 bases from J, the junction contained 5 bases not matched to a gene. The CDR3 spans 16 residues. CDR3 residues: CSARVMGQGVNSPLHF. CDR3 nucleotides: TGCAGTGCTAGAGTTATGGGACAGGGGGTTAATTCACCCCTCCACTTT.

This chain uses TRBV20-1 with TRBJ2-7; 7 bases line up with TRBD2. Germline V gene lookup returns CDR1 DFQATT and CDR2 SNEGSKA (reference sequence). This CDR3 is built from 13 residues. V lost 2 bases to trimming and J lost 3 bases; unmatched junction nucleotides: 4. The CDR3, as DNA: TGCAGTGCTAGAACTAGCGAGAACTACGAGCAGTACTTC. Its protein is CSARTSENYEQYF.

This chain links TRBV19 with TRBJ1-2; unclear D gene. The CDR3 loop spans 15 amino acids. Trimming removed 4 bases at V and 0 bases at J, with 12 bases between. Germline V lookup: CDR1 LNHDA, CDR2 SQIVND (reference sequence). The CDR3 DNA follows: TGTGCCAGTAGTACTCCACCGAGGGCTAACTATGGCTACACCTTC. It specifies CASSTPPRANYGYTF.

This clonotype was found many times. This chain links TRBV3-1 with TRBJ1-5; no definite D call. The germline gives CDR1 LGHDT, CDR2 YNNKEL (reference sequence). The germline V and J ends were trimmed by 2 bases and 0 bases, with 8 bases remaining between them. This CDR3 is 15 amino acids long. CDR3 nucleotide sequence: TGTGCCAGCAGCCAAACTCCGATTAGCAATCAGCCCCAGCATTTT. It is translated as CASSQTPISNQPQHF.

The CDR3: CASGREDYNEQFF. The CDR3 bases are TGTGCCAGCGGGCGGGAGGACTACAATGAGCAGTTCTTC. The rearrangement uses TRBV9 and TRBJ2-1; TRBD2 matches at 8 bases. With 7 bases clipped from V and 3 bases from J, the junction kept 3 bases outside the gene matches. Germline V gives CDR1 SGDLS, CDR2 YYNGEE. The CDR3 is 13 amino acids.

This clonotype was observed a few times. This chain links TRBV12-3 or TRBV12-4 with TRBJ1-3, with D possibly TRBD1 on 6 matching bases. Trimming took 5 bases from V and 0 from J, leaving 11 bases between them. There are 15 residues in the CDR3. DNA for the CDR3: TGTGCCAGCAGTCCATGGGACAACTCTGGAAACACCATATATTTT. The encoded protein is CASSPWDNSGNTIYF.